This TCR beta chain was observed in a study of blood T cells in healthy people across ages. General study points: There was no known CMV status for donors, so expanded clonotype changes were possibly confounded. In long-lived donors, naive CD4+ cell counts and diversity exceeded those of aged donors. Per-million-T-cell TCR beta diversity fell roughly linearly with age.

It was with a sample-barcoded 5' primer and a J-beta primer mix that a second PCR of about 7 to 12 cycles was run. One entry per CDR3 protein results from TCRdb running MiXCR on the 5' RACE reads. The sample consists of 650,000 to 800,000 distinct CDR3 sequences, roughly 44% of them appearing once. A minimum of 6 million PBMCs was isolated per sample. In regard to this clonotype: What it binds is not known.

This CDR3 contains 15 residues. J lost 4 bases, V lost 5 bases, and 6 bases had no gene match. Germline CDR1 and CDR2: LNHNV and YYDKDF (reference sequence). This chain connects TRBV15 to TRBJ2-4, with TRBD1 matching over 9 bases. This receptor was identified in a man aged 60-69 years in good health. Sample: blood. The CDR3 DNA follows: TGTGCCACCAGCGCCCCCGGGACAGGGAAAAACATTCAGTACTTC. It is translated as CATSAPGTGKNIQYF.